Following are 30 T cell receptor beta chains from one sample sequenced in a study of human T cells and chemical hapten exposure. Each CDR3 protein is one row after TCRdb ran MiXCR on the RACE reads. The table lists 60,000 to 80,000 distinct CDR3 sequences, around 6.3% of them singletons. Indicated time point: healthy volunteer bleed at 6 weeks. Unfractionated whole blood yielded total RNA. The sample taken for sequencing was whole blood. These receptors all stem from a female donor in good health. Some clones in this sample may be carry-over from other donors' samples.

This clonotype came up many times. This chain links TRBV7-2 with TRBJ2-7; D uncertain. Trimming took off 1 base at V and 2 bases at J, with 9 bases between the two ends. The CDR3 runs 14 residues. CDR1 and CDR2 from the germline V gene are SGHTA and FQGNSA. CDR3 residues: CASSLGMNTYEQYF. The CDR3 region has the DNA TGTGCCAGCAGCTTAGGAATGAACACCTACGAGCAGTACTTC.

This clonotype was found many times. This chain connects TRBV18 to TRBJ2-5; D is unresolved. V dropped 0 bases and J dropped 2 bases, with 10 bases sitting between them. The CDR3 is made up of 15 amino acids. Germline V gene sequence: CDR1 KGHSH, CDR2 LQKENI. The CDR3 coding sequence is TGTGCCAGCTCACCACCCAACCAGGTTCAAGAGACCCAGTACTTC. It specifies CASSPPNQVQETQYF.

There are many counts of this clonotype. The chain employs TRBV27 and TRBJ2-3; D possibly corresponds to TRBD2 (6 bases). Germline CDR1 is MNHEY and CDR2 is SMNVEV (reference sequence). Trimming shortened V by 2 bases and J by 4 bases, and 16 bases separated the two germline ends. The CDR3 covers 16 residues. The CDR3 sequence is CASSLNGGPSPDTQYF. CDR3 DNA: TGTGCCAGCAGTTTAAACGGGGGTCCGAGCCCAGATACGCAGTATTTT.

This clonotype was recorded at least ten times. V usage is TRBV25-1 and J usage is TRBJ1-2; D is perhaps TRBD1 (6 bases). This CDR3 has 14 residues. With 3 bases removed from V and 7 bases from J, the gap between germline ends came to 15 bases. CDR1 is MGHDK, CDR2 SYGVNS, per germline. The CDR3 DNA follows: TGTGCCAGCAGTGACGAGGGGGGGAAGCGTGGCTACACCTTC. Protein product: CASSDEGGKRGYTF.

Ten or more counts support this clonotype. J is TRBJ2-1 and V is TRBV4-1, with 10 bases aligning to TRBD2. The CDR3 is 17 residues long. J was trimmed by 7 bases and V by 0 bases; bases with no gene match: 9. Germline V gene sequence: CDR1 MGHRA, CDR2 YSYEKL. The CDR3 is CASSQDPGLASSNEQFF. The CDR3 DNA reads TGCGCCAGCAGCCAAGACCCGGGACTAGCGTCTAGTAATGAGCAGTTCTTC.

This clonotype was detected a few times. The rearrangement uses TRBV5-5 and TRBJ1-1, with TRBD1 matching over 7 bases. This CDR3 spans 16 amino acids. Trimming cost V 2 bases and J 0 bases; bases outside gene matches: 7. Per the germline V gene, CDR1 is SGHKS and CDR2 is YYEKEE (reference sequence). The CDR3 here is CASSFGDSIMNTEAFF. In DNA form, the CDR3 reads TGTGCCAGCAGCTTCGGGGACAGCATAATGAACACTGAAGCTTTCTTT.

This clonotype has only a few counts. V gene TRBV27 combines with J gene TRBJ2-4; TRBD1 agrees at 8 bases. CDR3 length: 15 residues. Germline V gene lookup returns CDR1 MNHEY and CDR2 SMNVEV (reference sequence). V gave up 6 bases and J gave up 1 base; unmatched junction bases: 5. CDR3: CASSPDRDAKNIQYF. CDR3 bases: TGTGCCAGCAGCCCGGACAGGGACGCCAAAAACATTCAGTACTTC.

The genes are TRBV28 and TRBJ1-1; unclear D gene. The CDR3 extends over 15 amino acids. The germline gives CDR1 MDHEN, CDR2 SYDVKM. Between the trimmed V and J ends, which lost 3 bases and 2 bases, there was a span of 13 bases. The CDR3 nucleotides read TGTGCCAGCAGTTTGGGAAGTCAGCCAAACACTGAAGCTTTCTTT. Residues: CASSLGSQPNTEAFF. The variable domain in full, with the rest retrieved from reference TRBV28 and TRBJ1-1, is DVKVTQSSRYLVKRTGEKVFLECVQDMDHENMFWYRQDPGLGLRLIYFSYDVKMKEKGDIPEGYSVSREKKERFSLILESASTNQTSMYLCASSLGSQPNTEAFFGQGTRLTVV.

This clonotype was detected only a few times. The J gene is TRBJ1-1, the V gene TRBV7-8, with D unresolved. Germline assignment: CDR1 SGHVS and CDR2 FQNEAQ. Trimming cost V 4 bases and J 1 base, with 7 bases left between them. This CDR3 contains 13 residues. The CDR3 sequence is CASSSWENTEAFF. CDR3 in DNA: TGTGCCAGCAGCTCCTGGGAGAACACTGAAGCTTTCTTT. The full variable domain, in which reference TRBV7-8 and TRBJ1-1 provide the parts outside the CDR3, is GAGVSQSPRYKVAKRGQDVALRCDPISGHVSLFWYQQALGQGPEFLTYFQNEAQLDKSGLPSDRFFAERPEGSVSTLKIQRTQQEDSAVYLCASSSWENTEAFFGQGTRLTVV.

This clonotype was seen ten or more times. The chain couples TRBV2 to TRBJ2-2; TRBD2 might be the D (6 bases). V lost 4 bases, J lost 5 bases, and 11 bases lay in between. Per germline, CDR1 SNHLY and CDR2 FYNNEI. This CDR3 comprises 14 residues. This CDR3 is CASSVTGGTGELFF. CDR3 coding DNA: TGTGCCAGCAGTGTTACAGGAGGGACCGGGGAGCTGTTTTTT.

This clonotype was counted at least ten times. V is TRBV27 and J is TRBJ1-2; D ambiguous. The CDR3 sequence is 12 residues long. Germline CDR1 is MNHEY and CDR2 is SMNVEV (reference sequence). V lost 3 bases, J lost 3 bases, and 5 bases lay in between. The CDR3 nucleotides are TGTGCCAGCAGTTTTAGCCACTATGGCTACACCTTC. It is translated as CASSFSHYGYTF.

This clonotype was seen only a few times. The chain recombines TRBV7-2 with TRBJ2-3, with 7 nucleotides matching TRBD2. After removal of 5 bases from V and 6 bases from J, the junction contained 11 bases not matched to a gene. Germline assignment: CDR1 SGHTA and CDR2 FQGNSA. The CDR3 covers 15 residues. Here the CDR3 reads CASSPGLVAGDTQYF. The CDR3 coding sequence is TGTGCCAGCAGCCCCGGACTAGTGGCCGGGGATACGCAGTATTTT.

Many counts were recorded for this clonotype. V and J are TRBV28 and TRBJ2-1; 7 positions match TRBD1. Germline CDR1 MDHEN, CDR2 SYDVKM. This CDR3 region has 17 residues. After removal of 4 bases from V and 3 bases from J, the junction contained 12 bases not matched to a gene. The CDR3 loop is CASSSPFTGVGYNEQFF. Written as DNA, the CDR3 is TGTGCCAGCAGTTCTCCCTTCACAGGGGTCGGCTACAATGAGCAGTTCTTC.

This clonotype was counted ten times or more. The chain employs TRBV20-1 and TRBJ2-7, with 8 positions matching TRBD1. With V trimmed by 7 bases and J by 4 bases, 6 bases remained unmatched. Germline CDR1 reads DFQATT; CDR2 reads SNEGSKA (reference sequence). The CDR3 has 12 residues. This chain's CDR3 is CSVSRGQYEQYF. CDR3 sequence (DNA): TGCAGTGTGAGCAGGGGGCAATACGAGCAGTACTTC.

The chain uses TRBV9 and TRBJ2-1; D not certain. The V end was cut by 0 bases, the J end by 3 bases, with 7 bases between. The CDR3 covers 14 residues. Germline lookup yields CDR1 SGDLS and CDR2 YYNGEE. CDR3 protein: CASSVAEYYNEQFF. CDR3 coding DNA: TGTGCCAGCAGCGTAGCAGAATACTACAATGAGCAGTTCTTC.

The table lists this clonotype with many counts. The V and J genes are TRBV5-1 and TRBJ2-3, with 12 bases that match TRBD2. V was pared by 4 bases and J by 4 bases, with 7 bases of the junction left unmatched. From germline, CDR1 is SGHRS and CDR2 YFSETQ. This CDR3 region has 16 residues. The CDR3 DNA is TGCGCCAGCAGCACTCTAGCGGGAGGGCTGGCAGATACGCAGTATTTT. Its protein is CASSTLAGGLADTQYF.

For this clonotype: The likely explanation is a read error, given a far larger clone one base away. J is TRBJ2-7 and V is TRBV7-8; D call uncertain. The CDR3 is 11 amino acids. Looked up from germline, CDR1 is SGHVS and CDR2 is FQNEAQ. Here the CDR3 reads CASSLGYEQNF. The CDR3 DNA is TGTGCCAGCAGCTTAGGCTACGAGCAGAACTTC.

In regard to this clonotype: A much larger clone differs by one base, so this may be a read error. This rearrangement joins TRBV10-3 to TRBJ2-7, with D perhaps matching TRBD1 (6 bases). This CDR3 spans 12 amino acids. CDR1 is ENHRY and CDR2 is SYGVKD in the germline V gene. CDR3 DNA sequence: TGTACCATCAGCCCAGGACAGTACGAGCAGTACTTC. It is translated as CTISPGQYEQYF.

This clonotype was recorded many times. Written as DNA, the CDR3 is TGCACCAGCAGCCAAGTAGCAGGGGACGAGCAGTACTTC. This sequence encodes CTSSQVAGDEQYF. This sequence joins TRBV1 and TRBJ2-7; the table assigns TRBD1, which was not confirmed against the DNA. TRBV1 is marked as a pseudogene. This CDR3 spans 13 amino acids.

This clonotype was counted between two and nine times. The V gene is TRBV6-2 or TRBV6-3, the J gene TRBJ2-5; D unclear. The CDR3 contains 13 residues. Germline lookup yields CDR1 MNHEY and CDR2 SVGEGT. V lost 2 bases, J lost 1 base, and 5 bases lay in between. The CDR3 coding sequence is TGTGCCAGCAGTTACGCCGTCCAAGAGACCCAGTACTTC. Encoded protein: CASSYAVQETQYF.

This clonotype was seen a few times. The chain joins TRBV7-2 to TRBJ1-3, with TRBD1 as a possible D gene (6 bases). In germline, CDR1 is SGHTA, CDR2 FQGNSA. This CDR3 has 13 residues. The V end was cut by 4 bases, the J end by 4 bases, with 8 bases between. The chain's CDR3 is CASSSGTGNTIYF. CDR3 nucleotides: TGTGCCAGCAGCTCCGGGACAGGAAACACCATATATTTT.

In this sample, this clonotype turned up many times. This chain joins TRBV29-1 and TRBJ1-1; no firm D call. The CDR3 has 15 amino acids. Trimming removed 3 bases from V and 0 bases from J, with 14 bases in between. CDR1 is SQVTM, CDR2 ANQGSEA, per germline. CDR3 amino acids: CSVEFGYSVNTEAFF. The CDR3 DNA follows: TGCAGCGTTGAGTTCGGGTATTCGGTGAACACTGAAGCTTTCTTT. The full variable domain, its missing parts supplied by reference TRBV29-1 and TRBJ1-1, is SAVISQKPSRDICQRGTSLTIQCQVDSQVTMMFWYRQQPGQSLTLIATANQGSEATYESGFVIDKFPISRPNLTFSTLTVSNMSPEDSSIYLCSVEFGYSVNTEAFFGQGTRLTVV.

This clonotype was observed many times. This sequence joins TRBV12-3 or TRBV12-4 and TRBJ1-1; D remains ambiguous. V was trimmed by 1 base and J by 5 bases, leaving 5 bases between them. This CDR3 comprises 12 residues. The CDR3 DNA sequence: TGTGCCAGCAGTTTAGGGGTAACTGAAGCTTTCTTT. Protein: CASSLGVTEAFF.

This clonotype was observed at least ten times. This chain joins TRBV10-1 and TRBJ2-3; D remains ambiguous. Trimming pared 1 base from V and 4 bases from J, leaving 9 bases between. Germline V gene sequence: CDR1 WNHNN, CDR2 SYGVQD (reference sequence). The CDR3 has 14 amino acids. DNA of the CDR3: TGCGCCAGCAGTGAGTTAAGGCAGCCAGATACGCAGTATTTT. Residues: CASSELRQPDTQYF.

This clonotype was observed many times. The chain has TRBV7-2 and TRBJ2-3; TRBD1 agrees at 11 bases. In germline, CDR1 is SGHTA, CDR2 FQGNSA. V shed 1 base, J shed 4 bases, and the junction held 4 bases outside the gene matches. The CDR3 covers 16 residues. Here the CDR3 DNA reads TGTGCCAGCAGCTTAGATGGGACAGGGGGTGCAGATACGCAGTATTTT. The encoded protein is CASSLDGTGGADTQYF.

This clonotype was observed at least ten times. V gene TRBV2 combines with J gene TRBJ1-4; D call uncertain. This CDR3 has 14 amino acids. Between the trimmed V and J ends, which lost 3 bases and 4 bases, there was a span of 9 bases. The germline V gene has CDR1 SNHLY and CDR2 FYNNEI. In nucleotides, the CDR3 is TGTGCCAGCAGTGATTTGGAGATTAATGAAAAACTGTTTTTT. It yields the protein CASSDLEINEKLFF.

This clonotype was recorded at least ten times. This chain links TRBV11-3 with TRBJ2-6; 10 nucleotides match TRBD1. Trimming at V came to 5 bases and at J to 1 base, leaving 5 bases not matched to a gene. This CDR3 spans 17 amino acids. Per the germline V gene, CDR1 is SGHNT and CDR2 is YENEEA. CDR3 DNA: TGTGCCAGCAGCCGACAGGGGGCCCCTTCTGGGGCCAACGTCCTGACTTTC. This gives the protein CASSRQGAPSGANVLTF.

This clonotype turned up a few times. The chain combines TRBV4-1 with TRBJ1-1, with D possibly being TRBD1 (6 bases). The V gene lost 1 base and the J gene lost 4 bases, with 10 bases spanning the gap. The CDR3 totals 14 residues. Looked up from germline, CDR1 is MGHRA and CDR2 is YSYEKL. CDR3 in DNA: TGCGCCAGCAGCCAAGCGGCAGGGGCCACTGAAGCTTTCTTT. Translating gives CASSQAAGATEAFF.

This chain uses TRBV5-1 with TRBJ2-7, with no clear D. Trimming cost V 4 bases and J 0 bases, with 17 bases left between them. This CDR3 is 16 amino acids long. In germline, CDR1 is SGHRS, CDR2 YFSETQ. CDR3 coding DNA: TGCGCCAGCAGCGGTGCCGGGTTGACAAACTCCTACGAGCAGTACTTC. The encoded protein is CASSGAGLTNSYEQYF.

In this sample, this clonotype turned up many times. This chain links TRBV15 with TRBJ1-1; D is undetermined. The V gene lost 8 bases and the J gene lost 4 bases, with 8 bases spanning the gap. Germline V gene data show CDR1 as LNHNV and CDR2 as YYDKDF (reference sequence). This CDR3 is 11 amino acids long. CDR3: CATAMGTEAFF. In nucleotides, the CDR3 is TGTGCCACCGCGATGGGCACTGAAGCTTTCTTT.